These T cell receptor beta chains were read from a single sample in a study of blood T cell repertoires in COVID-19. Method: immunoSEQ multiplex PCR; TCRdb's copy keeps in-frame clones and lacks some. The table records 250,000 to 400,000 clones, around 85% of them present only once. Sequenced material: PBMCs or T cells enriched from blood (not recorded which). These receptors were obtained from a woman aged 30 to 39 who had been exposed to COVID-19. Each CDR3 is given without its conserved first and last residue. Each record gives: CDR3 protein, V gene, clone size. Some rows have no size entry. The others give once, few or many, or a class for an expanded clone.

ASSQGNTGGLSATGELF,TRBV4-2,-
AISGWVAANTGELF,TRBV10-3,-
ASSLRGYTEAF,TRBV6-2/TRBV6-3,-
ASSQEEGPGELF,TRBV4-2,once
ASTFGVTEAF,TRBV5-5,once
AIRTSPGQGVVQAEAF,TRBV10-3,-
AISLGQGGIEQF,TRBV10-3,few
ATSRELETSTYEQY,TRBV15,-
ATDIFLRGMNTEAF,TRBV19,-
ASSYREGTGELF,TRBV6-5,-
AISEQGQATDTQY,TRBV10-3,-
ASSLESGGAYEQY,TRBV7-8,-
ASSLGARLDPGNQPQH,TRBV28,once
ASSPPRGPQETQY,TRBV3-1/TRBV3-2,-
ASSAGQGSKFYEQY,TRBV3-1/TRBV3-2,-
ASSFLKTGPNYGYT,TRBV5-6,-
ASSLGAAEQY,TRBV7-9,-